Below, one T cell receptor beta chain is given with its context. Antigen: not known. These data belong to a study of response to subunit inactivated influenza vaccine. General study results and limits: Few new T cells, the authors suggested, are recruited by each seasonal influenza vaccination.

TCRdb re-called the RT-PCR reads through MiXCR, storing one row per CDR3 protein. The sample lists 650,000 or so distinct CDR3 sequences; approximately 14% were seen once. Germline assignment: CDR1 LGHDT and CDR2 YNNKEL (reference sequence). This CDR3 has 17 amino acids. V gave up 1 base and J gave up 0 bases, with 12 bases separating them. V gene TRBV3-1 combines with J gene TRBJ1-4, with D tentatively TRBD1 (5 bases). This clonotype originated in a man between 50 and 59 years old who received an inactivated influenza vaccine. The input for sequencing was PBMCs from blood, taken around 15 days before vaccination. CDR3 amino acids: CASSQGGGGTTNEKLFF. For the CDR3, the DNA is TGTGCCAGCAGCCAAGGTGGGGGAGGGACAACTAATGAAAAACTGTTTTTT.